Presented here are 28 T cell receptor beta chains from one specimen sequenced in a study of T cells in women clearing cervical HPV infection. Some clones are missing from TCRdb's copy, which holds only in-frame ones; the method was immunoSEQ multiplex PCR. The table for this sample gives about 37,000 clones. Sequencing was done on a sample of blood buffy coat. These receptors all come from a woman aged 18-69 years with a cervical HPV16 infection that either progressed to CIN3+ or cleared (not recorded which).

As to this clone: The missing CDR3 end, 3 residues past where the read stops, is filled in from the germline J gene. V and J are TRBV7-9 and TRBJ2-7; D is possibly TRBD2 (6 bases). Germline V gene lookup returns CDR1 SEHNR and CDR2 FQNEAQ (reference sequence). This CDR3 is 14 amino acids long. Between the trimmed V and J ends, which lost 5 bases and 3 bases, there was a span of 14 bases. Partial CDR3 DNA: TGTGCCAGCAGCCCCGGGGCGGGGCGCTACGAG. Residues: CASSPGAGRYE. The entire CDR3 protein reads CASSPGAGRYEQYF.

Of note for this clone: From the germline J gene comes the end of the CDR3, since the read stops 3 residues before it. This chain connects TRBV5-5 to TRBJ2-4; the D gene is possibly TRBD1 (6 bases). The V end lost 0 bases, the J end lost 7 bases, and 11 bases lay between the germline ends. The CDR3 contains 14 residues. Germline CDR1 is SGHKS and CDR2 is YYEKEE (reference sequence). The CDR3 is CASSLEQGVNIQYF. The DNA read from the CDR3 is TGTGCCAGCAGCTTGGAACAGGGAGTGAACATT.

The CDR3 reads CSARAGGNTEAFF. Incomplete CDR3 DNA: TGCAGCGCCCGGGCGGGAGGGAACACTGAA. This chain links TRBV29-1 with TRBJ1-1; D is unclear. The read ends 3 residues before the CDR3 terminus; that terminus is restored from the germline J gene. In germline, CDR1 is SQVTM, CDR2 ANQGSEA. CDR3 length: 13 residues. V was clipped by 7 bases and J by 1 base, with 13 bases between them. Full variable domain (outside the CDR3, taken from reference TRBV29-1 and TRBJ1-1): SAVISQKPSRDICQRGTSLTIQCQVDSQVTMMFWYRQQPGQSLTLIATANQGSEATYESGFVIDKFPISRPNLTFSTLTVSNMSPEDSSIYLCSARAGGNTEAFFGQGTRLTVV.

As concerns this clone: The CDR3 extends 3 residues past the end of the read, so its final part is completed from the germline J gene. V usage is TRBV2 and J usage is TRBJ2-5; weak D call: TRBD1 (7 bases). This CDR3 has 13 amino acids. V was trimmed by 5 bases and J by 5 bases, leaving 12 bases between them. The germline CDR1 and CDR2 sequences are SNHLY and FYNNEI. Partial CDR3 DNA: TGTGCCAGCAGTCTACAGGGGAGGGAGACC. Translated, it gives CASSLQGRET. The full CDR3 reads CASSLQGRETQYF.

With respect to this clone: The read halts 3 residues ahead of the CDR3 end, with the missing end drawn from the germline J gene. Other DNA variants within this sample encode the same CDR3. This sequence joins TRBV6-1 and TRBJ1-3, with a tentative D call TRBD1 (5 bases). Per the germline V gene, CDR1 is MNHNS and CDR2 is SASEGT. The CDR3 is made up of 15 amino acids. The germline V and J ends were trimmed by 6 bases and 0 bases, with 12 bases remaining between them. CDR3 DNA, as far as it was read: TGTGCCAGCAGGGAATCGGGGGTCTCTGGAAACACC. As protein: CASRESGVSGNT. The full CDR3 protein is CASRESGVSGNTIYF.

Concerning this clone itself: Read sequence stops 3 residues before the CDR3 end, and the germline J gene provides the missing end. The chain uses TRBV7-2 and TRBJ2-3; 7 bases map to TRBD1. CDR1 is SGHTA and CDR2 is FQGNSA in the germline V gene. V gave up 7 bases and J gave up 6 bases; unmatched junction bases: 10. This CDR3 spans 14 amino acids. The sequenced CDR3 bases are TGTGCCAGCAATCGACAGGGATTTGGGGATACG. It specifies CASNRQGFGDT. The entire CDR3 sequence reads CASNRQGFGDTQYF.

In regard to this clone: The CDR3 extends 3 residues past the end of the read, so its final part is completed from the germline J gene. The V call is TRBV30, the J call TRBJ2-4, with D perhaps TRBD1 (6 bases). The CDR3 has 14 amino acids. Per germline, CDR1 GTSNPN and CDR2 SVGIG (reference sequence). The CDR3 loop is CAWSVQGMNYGQYF. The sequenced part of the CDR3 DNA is TGTGCCTGGAGTGTACAGGGTATGAACTATGGT.

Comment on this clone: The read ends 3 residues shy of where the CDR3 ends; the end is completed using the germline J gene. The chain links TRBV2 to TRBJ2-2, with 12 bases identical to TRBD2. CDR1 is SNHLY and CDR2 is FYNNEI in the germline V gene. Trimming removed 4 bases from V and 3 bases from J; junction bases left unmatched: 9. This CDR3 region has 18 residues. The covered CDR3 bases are TGTGCCAGCAGTGGAGGGCTAGCGGGAGGGGTCGACACCGGGGAG. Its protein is CASSGGLAGGVDTGE. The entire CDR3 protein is CASSGGLAGGVDTGELFF.

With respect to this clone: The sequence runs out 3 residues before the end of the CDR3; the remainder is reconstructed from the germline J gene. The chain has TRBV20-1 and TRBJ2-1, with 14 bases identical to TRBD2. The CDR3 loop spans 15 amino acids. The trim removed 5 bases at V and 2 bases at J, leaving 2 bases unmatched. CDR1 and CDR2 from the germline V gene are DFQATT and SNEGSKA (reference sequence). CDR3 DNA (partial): TGCAGTGCTCAGGGACTAGCGGGGGCCTACAATGAG. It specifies CSAQGLAGAYNE. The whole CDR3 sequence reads CSAQGLAGAYNEQFF.

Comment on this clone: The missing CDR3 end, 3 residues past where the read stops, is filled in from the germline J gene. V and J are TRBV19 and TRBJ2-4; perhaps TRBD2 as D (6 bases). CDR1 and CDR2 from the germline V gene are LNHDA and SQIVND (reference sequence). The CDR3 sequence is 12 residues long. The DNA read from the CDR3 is TGTGCCAGTAAGCAGGGAGGCGGTGGT. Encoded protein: CASKQGGGG. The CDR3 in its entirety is CASKQGGGGQYF.

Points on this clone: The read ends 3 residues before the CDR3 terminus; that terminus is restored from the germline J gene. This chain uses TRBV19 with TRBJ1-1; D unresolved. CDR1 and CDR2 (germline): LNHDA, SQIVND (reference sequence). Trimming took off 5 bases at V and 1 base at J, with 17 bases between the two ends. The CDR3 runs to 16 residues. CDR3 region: CASSSGLWAWNTEAFF. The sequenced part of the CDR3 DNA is TGTGCCAGTAGTTCCGGTTTGTGGGCCTGGAACACTGAA. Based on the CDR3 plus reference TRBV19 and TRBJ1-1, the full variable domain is DGGITQSPKYLFRKEGQNVTLSCEQNLNHDAMYWYRQDPGQGLRLIYYSQIVNDFQKGDIAEGYSVSREKKESFPLTVTSAQKNPTAFYLCASSSGLWAWNTEAFFGQGTRLTVV.

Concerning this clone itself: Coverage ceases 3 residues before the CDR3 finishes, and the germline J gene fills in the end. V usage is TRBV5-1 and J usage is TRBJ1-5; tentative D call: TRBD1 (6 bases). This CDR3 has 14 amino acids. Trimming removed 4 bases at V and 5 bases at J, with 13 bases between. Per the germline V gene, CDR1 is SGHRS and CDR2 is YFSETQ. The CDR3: CASSPQGSDQPQHF. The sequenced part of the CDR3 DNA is TGCGCCAGCAGCCCTCAGGGGTCGGATCAGCCC.

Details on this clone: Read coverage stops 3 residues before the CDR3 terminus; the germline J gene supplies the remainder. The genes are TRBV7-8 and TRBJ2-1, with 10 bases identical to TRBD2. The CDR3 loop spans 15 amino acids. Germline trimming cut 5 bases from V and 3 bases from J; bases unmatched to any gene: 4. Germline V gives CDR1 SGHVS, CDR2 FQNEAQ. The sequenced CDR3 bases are TGTGCCAGCAGCCGTAGCGGGAGGATCTACAATGAG. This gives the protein CASSRSGRIYNE. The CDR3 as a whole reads CASSRSGRIYNEQFF.

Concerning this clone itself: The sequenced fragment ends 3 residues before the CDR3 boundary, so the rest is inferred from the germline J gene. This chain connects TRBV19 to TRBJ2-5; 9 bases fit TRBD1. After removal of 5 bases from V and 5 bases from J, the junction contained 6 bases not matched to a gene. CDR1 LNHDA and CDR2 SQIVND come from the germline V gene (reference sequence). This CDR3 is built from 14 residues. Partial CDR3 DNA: TGTGCCAGTAGTGAGACAGGGGGAACGGAGACC. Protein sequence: CASSETGGTET. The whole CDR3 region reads CASSETGGTETQYF.

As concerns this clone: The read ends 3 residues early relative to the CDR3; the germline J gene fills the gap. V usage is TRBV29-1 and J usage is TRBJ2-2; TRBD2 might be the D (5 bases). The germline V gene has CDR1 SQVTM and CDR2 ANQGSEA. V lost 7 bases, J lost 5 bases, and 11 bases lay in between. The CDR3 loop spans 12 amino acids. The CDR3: CSANRGTGELFF. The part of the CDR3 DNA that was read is TGCAGCGCAAATCGGGGAACCGGGGAG.

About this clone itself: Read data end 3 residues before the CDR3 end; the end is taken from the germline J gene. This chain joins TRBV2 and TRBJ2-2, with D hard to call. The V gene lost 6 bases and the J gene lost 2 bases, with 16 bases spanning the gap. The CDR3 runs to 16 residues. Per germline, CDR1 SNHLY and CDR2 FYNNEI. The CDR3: CASSAAVAANTGELFF. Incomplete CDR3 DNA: TGTGCCAGCAGCGCGGCCGTTGCGGCTAACACCGGGGAG.

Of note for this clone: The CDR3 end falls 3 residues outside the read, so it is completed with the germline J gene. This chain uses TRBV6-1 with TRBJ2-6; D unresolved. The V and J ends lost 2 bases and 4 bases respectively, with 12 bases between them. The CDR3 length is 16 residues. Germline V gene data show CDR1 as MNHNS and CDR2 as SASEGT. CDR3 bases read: TGTGCCAGCAGTGAAACTCCAAATCCCGGGGCCAACGTC. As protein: CASSETPNPGANV. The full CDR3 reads CASSETPNPGANVLTF.

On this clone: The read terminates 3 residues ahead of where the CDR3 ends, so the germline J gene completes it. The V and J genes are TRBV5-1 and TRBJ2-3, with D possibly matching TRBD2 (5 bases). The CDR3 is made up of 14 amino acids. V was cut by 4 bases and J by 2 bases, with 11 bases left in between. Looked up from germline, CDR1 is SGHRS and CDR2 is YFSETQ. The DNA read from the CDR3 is TGCGCCAGCAGCCGAGCGGCTCCCACAGATACG. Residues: CASSRAAPTDT. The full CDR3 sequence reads CASSRAAPTDTQYF. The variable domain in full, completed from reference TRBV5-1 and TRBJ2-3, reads KAGVTQTPRYLIKTRGQQVTLSCSPISGHRSVSWYQQTPGQGLQFLFEYFSETQRNKGNFPGRFSGRQFSNSRSEMNVSTLELGDSALYLCASSRAAPTDTQYFGPGTRLTVL.

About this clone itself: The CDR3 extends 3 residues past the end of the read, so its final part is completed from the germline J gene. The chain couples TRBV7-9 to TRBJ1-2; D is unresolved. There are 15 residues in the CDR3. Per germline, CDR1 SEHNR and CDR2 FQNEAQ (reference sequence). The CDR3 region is CASALLAGGSYDYTF. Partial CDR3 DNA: TGTGCCAGCGCTCTCTTAGCCGGCGGCTCCTACGAC.

The CDR3 region is CASSLGGDRNQPQYF. Incomplete CDR3 DNA: TGTGCCAGCAGCCTAGGGGGCGATCGTAATCAGCCG. This chain links TRBV7-2 with TRBJ2-3; 7 nucleotides line up with TRBD1. The DNA ends 3 residues before the CDR3 does, and the rest of the CDR3 is filled in from the germline J gene. The germline CDR1 and CDR2 sequences are SGHTA and FQGNSA. The CDR3 has 15 amino acids.

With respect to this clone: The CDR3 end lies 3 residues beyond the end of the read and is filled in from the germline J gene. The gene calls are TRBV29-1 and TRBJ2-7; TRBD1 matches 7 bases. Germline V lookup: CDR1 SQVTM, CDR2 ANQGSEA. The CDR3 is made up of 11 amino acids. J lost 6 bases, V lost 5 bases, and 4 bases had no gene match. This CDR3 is CSVTGALEQYF. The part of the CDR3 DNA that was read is TGCAGCGTTACAGGGGCCCTCGAG.

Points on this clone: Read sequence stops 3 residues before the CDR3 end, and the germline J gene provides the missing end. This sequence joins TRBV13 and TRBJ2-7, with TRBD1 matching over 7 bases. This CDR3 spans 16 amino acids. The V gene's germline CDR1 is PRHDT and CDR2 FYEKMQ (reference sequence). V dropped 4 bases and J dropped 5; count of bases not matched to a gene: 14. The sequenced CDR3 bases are TGTGCCAGCAGCTGGGGTTACCGGGACAGAAAAAACGAG. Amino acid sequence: CASSWGYRDRKNE. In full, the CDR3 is CASSWGYRDRKNEQYF.

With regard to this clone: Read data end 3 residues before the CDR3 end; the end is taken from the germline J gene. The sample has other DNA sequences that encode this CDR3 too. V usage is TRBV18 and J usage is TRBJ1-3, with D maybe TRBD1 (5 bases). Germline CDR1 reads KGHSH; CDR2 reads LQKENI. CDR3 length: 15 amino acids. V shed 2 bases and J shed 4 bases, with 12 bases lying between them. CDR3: CASSPGAVEGNTIYF. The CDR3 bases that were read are TGTGCCAGCTCACCAGGGGCAGTGGAAGGAAACACC.

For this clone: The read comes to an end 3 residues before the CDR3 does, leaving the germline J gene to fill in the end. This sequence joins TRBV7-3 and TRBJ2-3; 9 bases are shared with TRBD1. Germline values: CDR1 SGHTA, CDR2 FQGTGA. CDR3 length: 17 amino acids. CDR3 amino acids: CARGGWDREDSQETQYF. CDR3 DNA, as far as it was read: TGTGCCAGGGGGGGTTGGGACAGGGAAGACTCACAAGAGACG. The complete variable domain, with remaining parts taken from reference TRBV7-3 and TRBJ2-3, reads GAGVSQTPSNKVTEKGKYVELRCDPISGHTALYWYRQSLGQGPEFLIYFQGTGAADDSGLPNDRFFAVRPEGSVSTLKIQRTERGDSAVYLCARGGWDREDSQETQYFGPGTRLTVL.

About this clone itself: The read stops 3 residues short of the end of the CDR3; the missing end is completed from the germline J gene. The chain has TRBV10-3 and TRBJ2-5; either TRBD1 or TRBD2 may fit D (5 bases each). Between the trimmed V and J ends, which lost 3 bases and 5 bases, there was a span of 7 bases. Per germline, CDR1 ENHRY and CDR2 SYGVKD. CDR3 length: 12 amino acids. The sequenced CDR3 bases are TGTGCCATCAGTGACAGGGAGGAGACC. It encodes CAISDREET. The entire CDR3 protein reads CAISDREETQYF.

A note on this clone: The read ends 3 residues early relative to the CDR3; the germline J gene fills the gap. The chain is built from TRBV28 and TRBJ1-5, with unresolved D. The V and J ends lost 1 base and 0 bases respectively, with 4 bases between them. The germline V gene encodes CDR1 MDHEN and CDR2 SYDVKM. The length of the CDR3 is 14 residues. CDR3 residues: CASSLYGSNQPQHF. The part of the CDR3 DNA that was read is TGTGCCAGCAGTTTATACGGTAGCAATCAGCCC.

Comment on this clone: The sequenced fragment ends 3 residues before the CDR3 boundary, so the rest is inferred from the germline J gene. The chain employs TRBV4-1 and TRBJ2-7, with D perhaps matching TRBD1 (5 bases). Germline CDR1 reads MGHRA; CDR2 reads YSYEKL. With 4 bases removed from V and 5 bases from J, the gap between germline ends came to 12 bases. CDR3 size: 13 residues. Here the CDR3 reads CASSPWQGDEQYF. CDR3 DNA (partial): TGCGCCAGCAGCCCCTGGCAGGGCGACGAG.

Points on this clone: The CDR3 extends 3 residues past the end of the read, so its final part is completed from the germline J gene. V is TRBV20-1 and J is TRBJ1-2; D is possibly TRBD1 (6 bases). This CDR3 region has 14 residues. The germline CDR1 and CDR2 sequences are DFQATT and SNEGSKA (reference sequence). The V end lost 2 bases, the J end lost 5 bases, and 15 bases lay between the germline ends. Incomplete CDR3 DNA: TGCAGTGCTAGAAACCACCGGGACACGTATGGC. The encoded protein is CSARNHRDTYG. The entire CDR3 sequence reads CSARNHRDTYGYTF.